Each of the 17 T cell receptor beta chains below was sequenced from the same sample in a study of spatial heterogeneity in lung cancer. Using its own MiXCR run on the 5' RACE reads, TCRdb lists one record per CDR3 protein. Of tens of thousands of distinct CDR3 sequences in the sample, roughly 12% were seen once. Indicated time point: sample taken at primary tumor resection. Unsorted whole RNA of tumor, nontumor lung or frozen PBMC was sequenced. The sequences come from PBMCs, collected at surgery. The receptors originated from a male donor with early-stage non-small cell lung cancer.

CDR3 sequence: CASSPSGAPSGYTF. The CDR3 coding sequence is TGTGCCAGCTCACCTTCGGGGGCCCCGAGCGGCTACACCTTC. The chain uses TRBV18 and TRBJ1-2; D may be TRBD1 (6 bases). Per the germline V gene, CDR1 is KGHSH and CDR2 is LQKENI. The CDR3 has 14 amino acids. The V and J ends lost 3 bases and 8 bases respectively, with 16 bases between them.

In this sample, this clonotype turned up many times. V gene TRBV11-2 combines with J gene TRBJ1-1; a possible D gene is TRBD1 (5 bases). From germline, CDR1 is SGHAT and CDR2 FQNNGV. V was clipped by 5 bases and J by 1 base, with 11 bases between them. The CDR3 is 14 amino acids. The CDR3 DNA is TGTGCCAGCAGCGGGGACCCCAGGAACACTGAAGCTTTCTTT. Amino acids: CASSGDPRNTEAFF.

The chain recombines TRBV20-1 with TRBJ2-5; D is possibly TRBD1 (6 bases). V shed 6 bases and J shed 5 bases, with 16 bases lying between them. The CDR3 spans 13 residues. CDR1 and CDR2 from the germline V gene are DFQATT and SNEGSKA (reference sequence). CDR3: CSAFLDSGETQYF. The CDR3, as DNA: TGCAGTGCCTTCCTGGACAGTGGGGAGACCCAGTACTTC.

This clonotype has only a few counts. V gene TRBV28 combines with J gene TRBJ1-2; D is unresolved. Germline CDR1 is MDHEN and CDR2 is SYDVKM. The CDR3 has 16 residues. V shed 5 bases and J shed 2 bases, with 18 bases lying between them. The CDR3 loop reads CASSPKGLPGNYGYTF. In DNA, the CDR3 is TGTGCCAGCAGTCCGAAGGGTCTACCGGGAAACTATGGCTACACCTTC.

This clonotype came up a few times. This rearrangement joins TRBV2 to TRBJ1-4, with D maybe TRBD1 (6 bases). The CDR3 spans 11 residues. Germline lookup yields CDR1 SNHLY and CDR2 FYNNEI. CDR3 residues: CADRVNEKLFF. CDR3 DNA: TGTGCGGACAGAGTTAATGAAAAACTGTTTTTT.

At least ten counts were recorded for this clonotype. The chain links TRBV24-1 to TRBJ1-5, with D maybe TRBD1 (6 bases). Germline loops: CDR1 KGHDR, CDR2 SFDVKD. The CDR3 is made up of 13 amino acids. Trimming removed 7 bases from V and 3 bases from J, with 9 bases in between. The CDR3 region has the DNA TGTGCCACCAGGGGGGCAGACAATCAGCCCCAGCATTTT. Translation gives CATRGADNQPQHF.

This clonotype was seen a few times. This chain uses TRBV7-2 with TRBJ2-7; a weak D match, TRBD2 (6 bases). The CDR3 length is 15 residues. Between the trimmed V and J ends, which lost 5 bases and 3 bases, there was a span of 17 bases. Per the germline V gene, CDR1 is SGHTA and CDR2 is FQGNSA. The CDR3 bases are TGTGCCAGCAGCCCCGGCCTAGCGCCCATCTACGAGCAGTACTTC. It specifies CASSPGLAPIYEQYF.

This clonotype was counted only a few times. The chain carries TRBV5-1 and TRBJ1-2, with D uncertain. Germline V CDR1 and CDR2: SGHRS, YFSETQ. The CDR3 is made up of 14 amino acids. Trimming cost V 0 bases and J 7 bases, with 13 bases left between them. This CDR3 reads CASSLGGVEGGYTF. CDR3 bases: TGCGCCAGCAGCTTGGGAGGCGTTGAGGGTGGCTACACCTTC. Full variable domain (outside the CDR3, taken from reference TRBV5-1 and TRBJ1-2): KAGVTQTPRYLIKTRGQQVTLSCSPISGHRSVSWYQQTPGQGLQFLFEYFSETQRNKGNFPGRFSGRQFSNSRSEMNVSTLELGDSALYLCASSLGGVEGGYTFGSGTRLTVV.

The rearrangement joins TRBV30 to TRBJ2-1; tentative D call: TRBD2 (5 bases). The length of the CDR3 is 14 residues. Germline loops: CDR1 GTSNPN, CDR2 SVGIG (reference sequence). V lost 2 bases and J 4 bases, leaving 12 bases between the germline ends. CDR3 in DNA: TGTGCCTGGAGTCCATCTGAGGGTTACAATGAGCAGTTCTTC. It yields the protein CAWSPSEGYNEQFF.

This clonotype was counted a few times. The J gene is TRBJ2-5, the V gene TRBV6-1, with D maybe TRBD2 (5 bases). V lost 4 bases, J lost 6 bases, and 12 bases lay in between. The CDR3 totals 13 residues. The germline CDR1 and CDR2 sequences are MNHNS and SASEGT. CDR3 region: CASSGGSEKTQYF. Written as DNA, the CDR3 is TGTGCCAGCAGTGGTGGTAGCGAGAAGACCCAGTACTTC.

In this sample, this clonotype turned up many times. The chain carries TRBV29-1 and TRBJ2-1; D call uncertain. The V end was cut by 6 bases, the J end by 7 bases, with 16 bases between. Germline loops: CDR1 SQVTM, CDR2 ANQGSEA. CDR3 length: 13 residues. The CDR3 DNA reads TGCAGCGTGGCCGCGGTAGCCGCAAATGAGCAGTTCTTC. It codes for CSVAAVAANEQFF.

The chain has TRBV18 and TRBJ1-1, with D unclear. V was cut by 2 bases and J by 1 base, with 8 bases left in between. In germline, CDR1 is KGHSH, CDR2 LQKENI. The CDR3 contains 14 residues. In DNA form, the CDR3 reads TGTGCCAGCTCACCAGTGACTGAGAACACTGAAGCTTTCTTT. Amino acid sequence: CASSPVTENTEAFF. Full variable domain (remainder filled in from reference TRBV18 and TRBJ1-1): NAGVMQNPRHLVRRRGQEARLRCSPMKGHSHVYWYRQLPEEGLKFMVYLQKENIIDESGMPKERFSAEFPKEGPSILRIQQVVRGDSAAYFCASSPVTENTEAFFGQGTRLTVV.

The chain uses TRBV11-3 and TRBJ2-7; 8 bases align to TRBD1. The CDR3 loop spans 16 amino acids. J lost 0 bases, V lost 5 bases, and 9 bases had no gene match. In germline, CDR1 is SGHNT, CDR2 YENEEA. This CDR3 reads CASSQGQGESSYEQYF. Here the CDR3 DNA reads TGTGCCAGCAGCCAAGGACAGGGTGAGAGCTCCTACGAGCAGTACTTC.

The table lists this clonotype with a few counts. The chain carries TRBV24-1 and TRBJ2-2, with D perhaps matching TRBD1 (5 bases). The CDR3 is made up of 15 amino acids. V gave up 6 bases and J gave up 4 bases, with 14 bases separating them. The germline gives CDR1 KGHDR, CDR2 SFDVKD. The CDR3 region has the DNA TGTGCCACCAGTCCCGCCAGGGTCGGCACCGGGGAGCTGTTTTTT. Translated: CATSPARVGTGELFF.

The genes are TRBV5-1 and TRBJ1-1; D is unclear. The CDR3 consists of 16 residues. Trimming left V 4 bases short and J 0 bases short, with 16 bases between. Per the germline V gene, CDR1 is SGHRS and CDR2 is YFSETQ. The CDR3 DNA follows: TGCGCCAGCAGCCCAGGACTGAGTACATTGAACACTGAAGCTTTCTTT. Protein sequence: CASSPGLSTLNTEAFF.

The chain joins TRBV7-9 to TRBJ2-1; D is possibly TRBD1 (6 bases). V was clipped by 1 base and J by 10 bases, with 8 bases between them. From germline, CDR1 is SEHNR and CDR2 FQNEAQ (reference sequence). The CDR3 has 12 residues. CDR3 coding DNA: TGTGCCAGCAGCTTAGTTGGGGGCGAGCAGTTCTTC. Residues: CASSLVGGEQFF.

The V and J genes are TRBV29-1 and TRBJ2-1; TRBD1 might be the D (5 bases). CDR3 length equals 17 residues. The germline gives CDR1 SQVTM, CDR2 ANQGSEA. Trimming removed 5 bases at V and 1 base at J, with 21 bases between. The CDR3 coding sequence is TGCAGCGTTCTACCGCGTGGCAGGGCCGAATCCTACAATGAGCAGTTCTTC. It codes for CSVLPRGRAESYNEQFF.